A single sample is the source of the 27 T cell receptor beta chains below, sequenced in a study of blood T cells in healthy people across ages. A second PCR, run for about 7 to 11 cycles, used a sample-barcoded 5' primer plus a J-beta primer mix. TCRdb reanalysed the 5' RACE reads using MiXCR and keeps one entry per CDR3 protein. This table has 700,000 to 850,000 distinct CDR3 sequences, about 55% appearing once. Sequences were obtained from blood. These receptors all stem from an elderly man in good health.

The J gene is TRBJ2-7, the V gene TRBV9; TRBD2 agrees at 7 bases. The trim removed 3 bases at V and 2 bases at J, leaving 5 bases unmatched. This CDR3 region has 14 residues. From germline, CDR1 is SGDLS and CDR2 YYNGEE. CDR3 amino acids: CASSGRGGPYEQYF. For the CDR3, the DNA is TGTGCCAGCAGCGGGCGCGGGGGACCCTACGAGCAGTACTTC.

This clonotype showed up just once. A read error may produce the germline difference seen at one junction end. This chain links TRBV7-8 with TRBJ2-1; D not resolved. Germline CDR1 and CDR2: SGHVS and FQNEAQ. This CDR3 has 14 residues. Here the CDR3 reads CASSLQESSNQQFF. In DNA form, the CDR3 reads TGTGCCAGCAGCCTACAAGAGAGTAGCAATCAGCAGTTCTTC.

The chain uses TRBV3-1 and TRBJ2-7; the match to TRBD2 covers 14 bases. With V trimmed by 6 bases and J by 7 bases, 5 bases remained unmatched. CDR1 and CDR2 from the germline V gene are LGHDT and YNNKEL (reference sequence). CDR3 length equals 14 residues. CDR3 sequence (DNA): TGTGCCAGCAGGGGGACTAGCGGGAGAAGGGAGCAGTACTTC. Translation: CASRGTSGRREQYF.

The V gene is TRBV5-1, the J gene TRBJ2-7; 8 nucleotides agree with TRBD1. TRBJ2-4 matches the DNA end more closely, so the J call is doubtful. The CDR3 length is 16 residues. The germline gives CDR1 SGHRS, CDR2 YFSETQ. CDR3 nucleotides: TGCGCCAGCAGCCCAGGACAGGGCGTAGTCAAAAACATTCAGTACTTC. Translated: CASSPGQGVVKNIQYF.

This clonotype occurred a few times. V usage is TRBV7-9 and J usage is TRBJ2-7; D is unresolved. This CDR3 spans 16 amino acids. Trimming took 4 bases from V and 4 from J, leaving 20 bases between them. The germline gives CDR1 SEHNR, CDR2 FQNEAQ (reference sequence). CDR3 DNA: TGTGCCAGCAGCTATACGGATCCCCCCCGTATGTACGAGCAGTACTTC. This codes for CASSYTDPPRMYEQYF.

This rearrangement joins TRBV20-1 to TRBJ2-1; D perhaps matches TRBD2 (5 bases). The end of the DNA is better explained by TRBJ2-7, so the J call may be wrong. Germline assignment: CDR1 DFQATT and CDR2 SNEGSKA (reference sequence). The CDR3 totals 14 residues. The CDR3 DNA sequence: TGCAGTGCTCTTGACTATCGCCCCTACAATGAGCAGTACTTC. Protein product: CSALDYRPYNEQYF.

The rearrangement joins TRBV20-1 to TRBJ2-1, with D possibly matching TRBD2 (5 bases). The assigned J gene may be wrong: the sequence end matches TRBJ2-7 better. Germline V gene sequence: CDR1 DFQATT, CDR2 SNEGSKA (reference sequence). The CDR3 length is 14 residues. The CDR3 DNA reads TGCAGTGCTAGAGGGACTGGAGTTTACAATGAGCAGTACTTC. It translates to CSARGTGVYNEQYF.

The gene calls are TRBV10-1 and TRBJ1-2; perhaps TRBD1 as D (6 bases). Germline V gene sequence: CDR1 WNHNN, CDR2 SYGVQD (reference sequence). Trimming took 3 bases from V and 7 from J, leaving 15 bases between them. This CDR3 is built from 14 residues. The CDR3, as DNA: TGCGCCAGCAGTGAAGGGGGATCGCTTGTTGGCTACACCTTC. This sequence encodes CASSEGGSLVGYTF.

The J gene is TRBJ2-7, the V gene TRBV20-1; tentatively, D is TRBD1 (5 bases). V shed 3 bases and J shed 3 bases, with 15 bases lying between them. The CDR3 contains 14 residues. Germline V gene lookup returns CDR1 DFQATT and CDR2 SNEGSKA (reference sequence). CDR3 sequence (DNA): TGCAGTGCTAGGTTGGGGCAGCTGAACTACGAGCAGTACTTC. It is translated as CSARLGQLNYEQYF.

This clonotype occurred once. The chain is built from TRBV6-6 and TRBJ2-7; TRBD1 matches 10 bases. The CDR3 is 14 amino acids. Germline CDR1 is MNHNY and CDR2 is SVGAGI (reference sequence). With V trimmed by 7 bases and J by 1 base, 4 bases remained unmatched. CDR3 sequence reads: CASTKGQGSYEQYF. Here the CDR3 DNA reads TGTGCCAGCACGAAGGGACAGGGGTCCTACGAGCAGTACTTC.

This clonotype appeared a single time. The CDR3 DNA follows: TGTGCCAGCAGTTTAAGGGGACAGGGCTCTTACAATGAGCAGTACTTC. Amino acids: CASSLRGQGSYNEQYF. The V call is TRBV27, the J call TRBJ2-7; TRBD1 matches at 9 bases. The germline CDR1 and CDR2 sequences are MNHEY and SMNVEV (reference sequence). CDR3 length: 16 residues. The junction had 12 bases not matched to a gene; V was cut back by 2 bases and J by 7 bases.

This rearrangement joins TRBV21-1 to TRBJ2-7; TRBD1, the D gene given by the table, was not confirmed from the DNA. TRBV21-1 corresponds to a pseudogene. The CDR3 has 14 amino acids. CDR3 in DNA: TGTGCCAGCAGCAACGTCCGGGACAGCTACGAGCAGTACTTC. It encodes CASSNVRDSYEQYF.

V is TRBV29-1 and J is TRBJ2-1; D uncertain. Germline lookup yields CDR1 SQVTM and CDR2 ANQGSEA. The CDR3 is made up of 13 amino acids. The germline V and J ends were trimmed by 4 bases and 1 base, with 8 bases remaining between them. The CDR3 loop is CSVAQLSYNEQFF. DNA of the CDR3: TGCAGCGTTGCACAGCTATCCTACAATGAGCAGTTCTTC.

V usage is TRBV27 and J usage is TRBJ2-7; the D gene is possibly TRBD2 (6 bases). The CDR3 is made up of 14 amino acids. Germline CDR1 is MNHEY and CDR2 is SMNVEV (reference sequence). Trimming cost V 10 bases and J 6 bases, with 22 bases left between them. The CDR3 coding sequence is TGTGCCACCAAGTGGGCAGGGACTCCCAGCGAGCAGTACTTC. This codes for CATKWAGTPSEQYF.

This clonotype occurred once. The V gene is TRBV20-1, the J gene TRBJ2-4; 14 bases line up with TRBD2. Per germline, CDR1 DFQATT and CDR2 SNEGSKA (reference sequence). Trimming took 4 bases from V and 9 from J; bases not matched to a gene: 11. The CDR3 totals 16 residues. CDR3 in amino acids: CSATRLAGGPFSIQYF. The DNA for the CDR3 is TGCAGTGCTACAAGACTAGCGGGAGGGCCCTTTAGCATTCAGTACTTC.

The chain combines TRBV6-5 with TRBJ1-1, with D hard to call. The CDR3 consists of 13 residues. V lost 2 bases and J lost 3, with 7 bases in between. In germline, CDR1 is MNHEY, CDR2 SVGAGI. The CDR3 protein is CASSYGSHTEAFF. For the CDR3, the DNA is TGTGCCAGCAGTTACGGGTCTCACACTGAAGCTTTCTTT.

This clonotype came up a few times. The chain joins TRBV7-9 to TRBJ2-6; the D call may be TRBD1 or TRBD2 (5 bases each). V lost 4 bases and J lost 0, with 19 bases in between. CDR1 is SEHNR and CDR2 is FQNEAQ in the germline V gene (reference sequence). The CDR3 totals 19 residues. CDR3 residues: CASSSGTENYYSGANVLTF. CDR3 DNA: TGTGCCAGCAGCTCCGGGACCGAGAATTACTACTCTGGGGCCAACGTCCTGACTTTC.

This clonotype was counted a few times. A much larger clone lies a single base off, so this may be a read error. The J gene is TRBJ2-7, the V gene TRBV7-2, with 14 bases fitting TRBD2. Germline V gene lookup returns CDR1 SGHTA and CDR2 FQGNSA. With 5 bases clipped from V and 7 bases from J, the junction kept 13 bases outside the gene matches. The CDR3 sequence is 17 residues long. The CDR3 nucleotides are TGTGCCAGCAGCCCGTACCCGGGACTAGCGGGAGTCAATGAGCAGTACTTC. Translated, it gives CASSPYPGLAGVNEQYF.

This clonotype came up a few times. The V and J genes are TRBV7-8 and TRBJ2-3; D remains unclear. V shed 1 base and J shed 3 bases, with 17 bases lying between them. This CDR3 comprises 17 residues. The germline V gene encodes CDR1 SGHVS and CDR2 FQNEAQ. Written as DNA, the CDR3 is TGTGCCAGCAGCTTAGTTTCGGTCTTGGCCTCTACAGATACGCAGTATTTT. Its protein is CASSLVSVLASTDTQYF.

V usage is TRBV20-1 and J usage is TRBJ2-1, with a tentative D call TRBD2 (6 bases). The CDR3 spans 16 residues. Germline values: CDR1 DFQATT, CDR2 SNEGSKA (reference sequence). Trimming took 3 bases from V and 4 from J, leaving 19 bases between them. For the CDR3, the DNA is TGCAGTGCTAGCCGCGGTTTAGCGGCTTCATACAATGAGCAGTTCTTC. This sequence encodes CSASRGLAASYNEQFF.

The chain has TRBV20-1 and TRBJ2-5; no clear D. Looked up from germline, CDR1 is DFQATT and CDR2 is SNEGSKA (reference sequence). The CDR3 contains 14 residues. Trimming removed 0 bases at V and 1 base at J, with 9 bases between. CDR3 loop: CSARDWPTQETQYF. The CDR3 nucleotides are TGCAGTGCTAGAGATTGGCCTACCCAAGAGACCCAGTACTTC.

The J gene is TRBJ2-1, the V gene TRBV3-1; 7 bases fit TRBD2. With V trimmed by 0 bases and J by 2 bases, 7 bases remained unmatched. The CDR3 length is 17 residues. Germline V lookup: CDR1 LGHDT, CDR2 YNNKEL (reference sequence). CDR3 nucleotide sequence: TGTGCCAGCAGCCAAGATCTCGTCGCGGGAGCCTACAATGAGCAGTTCTTC. Translation: CASSQDLVAGAYNEQFF.

About this clonotype itself: An end of the junction does not agree with germline; a read error may underlie this. The V gene is TRBV6-1, the J gene TRBJ1-5; D is unclear. CDR3 size: 15 residues. Looked up from germline, CDR1 is MNHNS and CDR2 is SASEGT. Here the CDR3 reads CASSVRADYNRPQHF. CDR3 bases: TGTGCCAGCAGTGTGCGGGCGGACTACAATCGGCCCCAGCATTTT.

The chain employs TRBV24-1 and TRBJ2-7; TRBD1 aligns across 9 bases. CDR1 is KGHDR, CDR2 SFDVKD, per germline. J lost 5 bases, V lost 2 bases, and 12 bases had no gene match. CDR3 length: 17 amino acids. The DNA of the CDR3 is TGTGCCACCAGTGATTCGACAACAGGGGGCATTTCGAACGAGCAGTACTTC. It encodes CATSDSTTGGISNEQYF.

This clonotype has a handful of counts. V usage is TRBV9 and J usage is TRBJ2-7; TRBD2 matches 7 bases. Germline trimming cut 3 bases from V and 6 bases from J; bases unmatched to any gene: 12. CDR1 SGDLS and CDR2 YYNGEE come from the germline V gene. The CDR3 is made up of 15 amino acids. The CDR3 is CASSAQLRGLSEQYF. CDR3 sequence (DNA): TGTGCCAGCAGCGCGCAGCTTCGGGGACTATCCGAGCAGTACTTC.

This clonotype has a handful of counts. CDR3 in DNA: TGTGCCAGCAGCGCGGGGGGTTACACCCAGTACTTC. This codes for CASSAGGYTQYF. The chain carries TRBV7-9 and TRBJ2-7, with 8 bases aligning to TRBD2. CDR1 and CDR2 (germline): SEHNR, FQNEAQ (reference sequence). V was pared by 5 bases and J by 10 bases, with 7 bases of the junction left unmatched. CDR3 length equals 12 residues.

V is TRBV20-1 and J is TRBJ2-6, with 11 positions matching TRBD2. V was clipped by 6 bases and J by 0 bases; unmatched bases: 13. Looked up from germline, CDR1 is DFQATT and CDR2 is SNEGSKA (reference sequence). The length of the CDR3 is 19 residues. CDR3 nucleotide sequence: TGCAGTGCCGCAAGTCCCGGACTAGCGGGCCTCTCTGGGGCCAACGTCCTGACTTTC. Its translation: CSAASPGLAGLSGANVLTF.